These 21 T cell receptor beta chains originate from one sample sequenced in a study of post-analysis software for immune sequencing data. Whole-study findings and limits: The five TRBV segments detected at higher frequency in patients than in controls included TRBV5-6, TRBV5-1 and TRBV20-1.

These receptors' antigens are unknown. Unique molecular identifiers were present in the TCR beta cDNA libraries. From the PCR reads, TCRdb called clonotypes with MiXCR, one entry per CDR3 protein. The table shows hundreds of thousands of distinct CDR3 sequences, with roughly half occurring only once. What was sequenced was blood. These receptors were obtained from a girl aged 5-17 years with multiple sclerosis.

The gene calls are TRBV5-1 and TRBJ2-1, with 14 positions matching TRBD2. Germline lookup yields CDR1 SGHRS and CDR2 YFSETQ. The CDR3 is made up of 15 amino acids. The trim removed 5 bases at V and 8 bases at J, leaving 6 bases unmatched. In nucleotides, the CDR3 is TGCGCCAGCAGACCGGGACTAGCGGGAGTGTATGAGCAGTTCTTC. This encodes CASRPGLAGVYEQFF. Full variable domain (missing parts from reference TRBV5-1 and TRBJ2-1): KAGVTQTPRYLIKTRGQQVTLSCSPISGHRSVSWYQQTPGQGLQFLFEYFSETQRNKGNFPGRFSGRQFSNSRSEMNVSTLELGDSALYLCASRPGLAGVYEQFFGPGTRLTVL.

The V call is TRBV12-3 or TRBV12-4, the J call TRBJ2-3; D gene unclear. CDR3 length: 14 amino acids. V lost 4 bases and J 0 bases, leaving 8 bases between the germline ends. The CDR3 DNA follows: TGTGCCAGCAGTTCCACAGAAAGCACAGATACGCAGTATTTT. Translating gives CASSSTESTDTQYF.

The sample holds a few counts of this clonotype. J is TRBJ1-4 and V is TRBV4-1; a weak D match, TRBD1 (6 bases). The CDR3 consists of 17 residues. CDR1 is MGHRA, CDR2 YSYEKL, per germline. V was clipped by 0 bases and J by 0 bases, with 11 bases between them. DNA for the CDR3: TGCGCCAGCAGCCAAGACGAGGACAGCTCAACTAATGAAAAACTGTTTTTT. This encodes CASSQDEDSSTNEKLFF.

The chain employs TRBV7-9 and TRBJ2-1, with D perhaps given as TRBD1 or TRBD2 (5 bases each). This CDR3 spans 14 amino acids. Germline V lookup: CDR1 SEHNR, CDR2 FQNEAQ (reference sequence). V gave up 8 bases and J gave up 3 bases, with 14 bases separating them. The CDR3 sequence is CASRPGPYYNEQFF. CDR3 nucleotides: TGTGCCAGCCGACCGGGACCGTACTACAATGAGCAGTTCTTC.

The chain joins TRBV5-1 to TRBJ1-1, with TRBD1 matching 9 bases. The CDR3 runs 14 residues. Germline V gene sequence: CDR1 SGHRS, CDR2 YFSETQ. The V segment lost 4 bases and the J segment 5 bases; nucleotides outside the gene matches: 6. The CDR3 is CASSPDRGRTEAFF. The CDR3 DNA reads TGCGCCAGCAGCCCGGACAGGGGACGAACTGAAGCTTTCTTT. Drawing the rest from reference TRBV5-1 and TRBJ1-1, the complete variable domain is KAGVTQTPRYLIKTRGQQVTLSCSPISGHRSVSWYQQTPGQGLQFLFEYFSETQRNKGNFPGRFSGRQFSNSRSEMNVSTLELGDSALYLCASSPDRGRTEAFFGQGTRLTVV.

The V and J genes are TRBV12-3 or TRBV12-4 and TRBJ1-4, with D possibly matching TRBD1 (6 bases). The CDR3 has 14 amino acids. With 6 bases removed from V and 5 bases from J, the gap between germline ends came to 13 bases. In DNA, the CDR3 is TGTGCCAGCAGAAGACAGGTGGGAAATGAAAAACTGTTTTTT. As protein: CASRRQVGNEKLFF.

The rearrangement uses TRBV25-1 and TRBJ2-5; no reliable D call. Germline-derived CDR1 and CDR2 are MGHDK and SYGVNS. Trimming cost V 3 bases and J 1 base, with 6 bases left between them. The CDR3 is 13 residues long. The CDR3 bases are TGTGCCAGCAGTGACAGGTCCCAAGAGACCCAGTACTTC. It encodes CASSDRSQETQYF.

There are a few counts of this clonotype. V and J are TRBV29-1 and TRBJ2-4; D remains unclear. Trimming removed 4 bases from V and 0 bases from J, with 7 bases in between. The CDR3 extends over 13 amino acids. Germline V gene sequence: CDR1 SQVTM, CDR2 ANQGSEA. CDR3 in amino acids: CSVGEVAKNIQYF. The CDR3 coding sequence is TGCAGCGTTGGAGAGGTAGCCAAAAACATTCAGTACTTC.

This sequence joins TRBV4-2 and TRBJ2-7; 10 nucleotides align to TRBD2. CDR1 and CDR2 (germline): LGHNA, YNFKEQ. The trim removed 3 bases at V and 1 base at J, leaving 6 bases unmatched. The CDR3 length is 16 residues. Here the CDR3 reads CASSQERGGGSYEQYF. The CDR3 DNA follows: TGTGCCAGCAGCCAGGAGCGGGGGGGTGGATCCTACGAGCAGTACTTC.

The CDR3 here is CSASSPGTGIYNEQFF. CDR3 coding DNA: TGCAGTGCTAGTTCCCCCGGGACAGGTATATACAATGAGCAGTTCTTC. The chain employs TRBV20-1 and TRBJ2-1; 8 bases agree with TRBD1. J was trimmed by 4 bases and V by 3 bases; bases with no gene match: 11. Germline values: CDR1 DFQATT, CDR2 SNEGSKA (reference sequence). The length of the CDR3 is 16 residues.

The rearrangement joins TRBV9 to TRBJ2-7, with D hard to call. The J call may not be correct, given that the DNA end is closer to TRBJ2-5. Per the germline V gene, CDR1 is SGDLS and CDR2 is YYNGEE. The CDR3 has 13 amino acids. The CDR3 here is CASSVGLDETQYF. In DNA form, the CDR3 reads TGTGCCAGCAGCGTAGGTCTAGATGAGACCCAGTACTTC.

The V and J genes are TRBV29-1 and TRBJ1-2, with a possible D match to TRBD1 (5 bases). Between the trimmed V and J ends, which lost 7 bases and 6 bases, there was a span of 15 bases. CDR3 length: 12 amino acids. Germline V gene lookup returns CDR1 SQVTM and CDR2 ANQGSEA. The CDR3, as DNA: TGCAGCGGCTGGGACGCCTCCCATGGCTACACCTTC. Its translation: CSGWDASHGYTF.

This clonotype occurred a few times. The chain couples TRBV15 to TRBJ2-5, with D perhaps TRBD1 (7 bases). CDR3 length: 16 amino acids. Germline V CDR1 and CDR2: LNHNV, YYDKDF (reference sequence). The ends were cut back, 0 bases at V and 2 bases at J, with 13 bases in the middle. CDR3 protein: CATSRDSQGGQETQYF. CDR3 nucleotides: TGTGCCACCAGCAGAGATAGCCAGGGGGGACAAGAGACCCAGTACTTC.

This rearrangement joins TRBV6-6 to TRBJ2-5; D remains unclear. Trimming stripped 5 bases from V and 4 bases from J, with 2 bases between. CDR3 length equals 10 residues. In germline, CDR1 is MNHNY, CDR2 SVGAGI (reference sequence). In DNA form, the CDR3 reads TGTGCCAGCAGTGCAGAGACCCAGTACTTC. This gives the protein CASSAETQYF.

In its sample, this clonotype was seen a few times. The chain employs TRBV5-1 and TRBJ2-7; the match to TRBD2 covers 7 bases. J lost 1 base, V lost 4 bases, and 5 bases had no gene match. The CDR3 has 14 residues. Germline V CDR1 and CDR2: SGHRS, YFSETQ. This CDR3 reads CASSRGEGSYEQYF. The CDR3 DNA reads as TGCGCCAGCAGCCGTGGGGAGGGGTCCTACGAGCAGTACTTC.

The chain joins TRBV12-3 or TRBV12-4 to TRBJ2-5; D is undetermined. Trimming took off 7 bases at V and 1 base at J, with 10 bases between the two ends. This CDR3 is 13 amino acids long. In nucleotides, the CDR3 is TGTGCCAGCACCCTGACGGTCCAAGAGACCCAGTACTTC. It is translated as CASTLTVQETQYF.

The J gene is TRBJ2-7, the V gene TRBV27; D ambiguous. V was cut by 3 bases and J by 0 bases, with 9 bases left in between. This CDR3 contains 14 residues. Germline V gives CDR1 MNHEY, CDR2 SMNVEV (reference sequence). The CDR3 DNA follows: TGTGCCAGCAGTTTGCACACGAGCTCCTACGAGCAGTACTTC. Its translation is CASSLHTSSYEQYF.

This chain uses TRBV11-2 with TRBJ2-7; D might be TRBD2 (5 bases). The DNA end lines up better with TRBJ2-5; the J call may be wrong. This CDR3 comprises 14 residues. Germline V gene sequence: CDR1 SGHAT, CDR2 FQNNGV. The CDR3 region has the DNA TGTGCCAGCAGCGGATCCGGGGTCCAAGAGACCCAGTACTTC. This gives the protein CASSGSGVQETQYF.

This clonotype showed up just a few times. The chain links TRBV29-1 to TRBJ2-7; D may be TRBD1 (5 bases). Germline-derived CDR1 and CDR2 are SQVTM and ANQGSEA. The CDR3 length is 15 residues. The DNA for the CDR3 is TGCATCAATCCTGCAAGGGGCCCCAGCTCCTACGAGCAGTACTTC. The encoded protein is CINPARGPSSYEQYF.

The chain links TRBV29-1 to TRBJ1-2, with D unclear. The CDR3 length is 14 residues. V lost 1 base, J lost 4 bases, and 13 bases lay in between. Looked up from germline, CDR1 is SQVTM and CDR2 is ANQGSEA. The CDR3: CSVEAGFFGYGYTF. The CDR3 DNA is TGCAGCGTTGAAGCGGGATTTTTCGGCTATGGCTACACCTTC.

The rearrangement joins TRBV12-3 or TRBV12-4 to TRBJ1-2; D perhaps matches TRBD1 (6 bases). The CDR3 is made up of 14 amino acids. V was clipped by 6 bases and J by 2 bases, with 13 bases between them. The CDR3 reads CASSLFDRNYGYTF. For the CDR3, the DNA is TGTGCCAGCAGCCTATTTGACAGGAACTATGGCTACACCTTC.